The subject of this entry is one TCR beta chain. A J-beta primer mix and a sample-barcoded 5' primer were used in a second PCR of about 7 to 12 cycles. Per-sample output comprised a minimum of 2.5 million paired-end reads containing CDR3. TCRdb re-derived calls from the 5' RACE reads in MiXCR, one entry per CDR3 protein. This table has 2 million or so distinct CDR3 sequences, around half appearing once. The data belong to a study of blood T cells in healthy people across ages. Germline-derived CDR1 and CDR2 are MNHEY and SVGEGT. This CDR3 is 17 amino acids long. V lost 5 bases and J 3 bases, leaving 22 bases between the germline ends.

The receptor's source is a woman aged 35 to 49 in good health. The specimen was blood. The V gene is TRBV6-2 or TRBV6-3, the J gene TRBJ1-2; D is ambiguous. CDR3 residues: CASSPYRVKGGDYGYTF. As DNA, the CDR3 is TGTGCCAGCAGTCCCTATCGTGTCAAAGGTGGCGACTATGGCTACACCTTC.